This entry lists 15 T cell receptor beta chains sequenced from one sample in a study of cytotoxic CD8 clonotypes in ibrutinib-treated CLL. TCRdb's copy holds only in-frame clones and misses some; the assay was immunoSEQ multiplex PCR. The data show about 68,000 clones, with under 70% seen just once and approximately 5% held by the top ten. Source: PBMCs, taken after 12 months of ibrutinib treatment. The receptors stem from a human donor with chronic lymphocytic leukemia.

The rearrangement uses TRBV5-4 and TRBJ1-2; D is unresolved. There are 15 residues in the CDR3. The germline V and J ends were trimmed by 4 bases and 2 bases, with 15 bases remaining between them. Germline V gene data show CDR1 as SGHNT and CDR2 as YYREEE (reference sequence). The CDR3: CASSPPRFANYGYTF. The CDR3 DNA follows: TGTGCCAGCAGCCCCCCAAGATTCGCCAACTATGGCTACACCTTC.

DNA of the CDR3: TGTGCCAGCAGCCGAGAGGTGGGGAACACCGGGGAGCTGTTTTTT. Protein sequence: CASSREVGNTGELFF. The gene calls are TRBV14 and TRBJ2-2; D gene uncertain. The CDR3 consists of 15 residues. Trimming stripped 4 bases from V and 1 base from J, with 10 bases between. The germline V gene has CDR1 SGHDN and CDR2 FVKESK.

The chain recombines TRBV30 with TRBJ1-1, with D perhaps matching TRBD1 (6 bases). There are 13 residues in the CDR3. The germline V gene encodes CDR1 GTSNPN and CDR2 SVGIG (reference sequence). V lost 5 bases, J lost 0 bases, and 10 bases lay in between. The CDR3 reads CAWGQRMNTEAFF. The CDR3 coding sequence is TGTGCCTGGGGACAGAGGATGAACACTGAAGCTTTCTTT.

J is TRBJ2-5 and V is TRBV5-1, with 7 nucleotides matching TRBD2. The CDR3 has 15 amino acids. Losses at the gene ends were 0 bases for V and 9 bases for J; bases not matched to a gene: 11. Germline values: CDR1 SGHRS, CDR2 YFSETQ. CDR3: CASSLDGREGGAQYF. The DNA for the CDR3 is TGCGCCAGCAGCTTGGACGGCAGGGAGGGAGGTGCCCAGTACTTC.

The chain carries TRBV19 and TRBJ1-1, with D unresolved. The germline V and J ends were trimmed by 2 bases and 5 bases, with 15 bases remaining between them. The CDR3 consists of 15 residues. Germline V gene data show CDR1 as LNHDA and CDR2 as SQIVND (reference sequence). CDR3 coding DNA: TGTGCCAGTAGTATAACAATCACCCCCGGGACTGAAGCTTTCTTT. The encoded protein is CASSITITPGTEAFF.

There are a few counts of this clone. The chain links TRBV30 to TRBJ1-2; 8 nucleotides align to TRBD1. After removal of 3 bases from V and 8 bases from J, the junction contained 8 bases not matched to a gene. The germline V gene encodes CDR1 GTSNPN and CDR2 SVGIG (reference sequence). There are 13 residues in the CDR3. The CDR3 DNA is TGTGCCTGGAGAACGGGACAGGTCAGGGGCTACACCTTC. Its translation is CAWRTGQVRGYTF.

J is TRBJ1-2 and V is TRBV2; TRBD1 matches 9 bases. This CDR3 contains 13 residues. Looked up from germline, CDR1 is SNHLY and CDR2 is FYNNEI. Trimming removed 9 bases from V and 4 bases from J; junction bases left unmatched: 6. Written as DNA, the CDR3 is TGTGCCAGTAAACAGGGGGCCGGCTATGGCTACACCTTC. Its protein product is CASKQGAGYGYTF.

This clone was picked up one time. This chain connects TRBV5-8 to TRBJ2-5, with D possibly being TRBD1 (6 bases). The CDR3 covers 11 residues. V gave up 4 bases and J gave up 9 bases, with 10 bases separating them. Looked up from germline, CDR1 is SGHTS and CDR2 is YDEGEE. The CDR3 DNA reads TGTGCCAGCAGCGCAGGACAGCCCCAGTACTTC. It specifies CASSAGQPQYF.

The CDR3 spells CASSYIGGKGTEAFF. The CDR3 bases are TGTGCCAGCAGTTACATCGGCGGGAAGGGCACTGAAGCTTTCTTT. V usage is TRBV6-5 and J usage is TRBJ1-1; D call uncertain. The CDR3 loop spans 15 amino acids. The germline gives CDR1 MNHEY, CDR2 SVGAGI. Trimming pared 2 bases from V and 4 bases from J, leaving 14 bases between.

V usage is TRBV6-5 and J usage is TRBJ2-1, with TRBD1 matching 8 bases. The CDR3 sequence is 15 residues long. Germline values: CDR1 MNHEY, CDR2 SVGAGI. V dropped 2 bases and J dropped 6; count of bases not matched to a gene: 6. CDR3 residues: CASSYVGQGSNEQFF. The CDR3, as DNA: TGTGCCAGCAGTTACGTCGGACAGGGCTCCAATGAGCAGTTCTTC.

Here the CDR3 reads CASRATGKDTEAFF. In DNA form, the CDR3 reads TGCGCCAGCAGGGCCACCGGGAAAGACACTGAAGCTTTCTTT. The chain is built from TRBV10-1 and TRBJ1-1, with D unresolved. V was trimmed by 6 bases and J by 3 bases, leaving 14 bases between them. The CDR3 is 14 residues long. CDR1 WNHNN and CDR2 SYGVQD come from the germline V gene (reference sequence).

The rearrangement links TRBV4-2 to TRBJ1-1, with unresolved D. Germline CDR1 is LGHNA and CDR2 is YNFKEQ. The CDR3 length is 13 residues. V lost 0 bases and J 7 bases, leaving 9 bases between the germline ends. CDR3 protein: CASSQDLDREAFF. DNA for the CDR3: TGTGCCAGCAGCCAAGATTTAGACCGTGAAGCTTTCTTT.

The chain has TRBV6-5 and TRBJ2-6, with D uncertain. Germline assignment: CDR1 MNHEY and CDR2 SVGAGI. The CDR3 is 16 amino acids. V shed 0 bases and J shed 0 bases, with 6 bases lying between them. The CDR3 DNA reads TGTGCCAGCAGTTACTCGTCCGTCTCTGGGGCCAACGTCCTGACTTTC. Encoded protein: CASSYSSVSGANVLTF.

This chain links TRBV18 with TRBJ1-4; 9 nucleotides line up with TRBD1. The CDR3 consists of 15 residues. CDR1 and CDR2 (germline): KGHSH, LQKENI. After removal of 3 bases from V and 7 bases from J, the junction contained 6 bases not matched to a gene. The CDR3 DNA is TGTGCCAGCTCACCGCCCGGGACAGGGTCTGAAAAACTGTTTTTT. Translating it yields CASSPPGTGSEKLFF.

In its sample, this clone was seen a few times. The chain recombines TRBV9 with TRBJ1-5, with a possible D match to TRBD1 (6 bases). CDR1 is SGDLS, CDR2 YYNGEE, per germline. The ends were cut back, 4 bases at V and 4 bases at J, with 12 bases in the middle. The CDR3 sequence is 14 residues long. CDR3 residues: CASSQGMRNQPQHF. The DNA for the CDR3 is TGTGCCAGCAGCCAGGGGATGCGAAATCAGCCCCAGCATTTT.